This TCR beta chain was captured in a study of cytomegalovirus exposure and HLA in healthy donors (dated by TCRdb to about 2017). Concerning the study at large: An earlier analysis of fewer than 750 of the donors reported approximately 300 Gb of sequence data and 117 million unique TCR beta sequences obtained from about 200 million T cells. Approximately 310 gigabases of sequencing data and around 80 million unique TCR sequences made up an early release that covered around 640 HLA-typed donors. The genetic ancestry cluster associated with self-reported Caucasian donors included roughly four fifths of the roughly 400 genotyped donors. The study aimed to test whether signatures of past pathogen exposure could be identified by cataloging public T cell receptors. The study profiled the T cell repertoires of some 610 subjects by immunosequencing and related them to cytomegalovirus serostatus. In addition to the first cohort of several hundred subjects, a separate validation cohort of 100 to 150 different subjects was used. To predict cytomegalovirus infection status, the study brought together high-throughput TCR immunosequencing, statistical association of individual TCRs with disease status, and machine learning. A later analysis re-examined previously published TCR beta repertoires from 600 to 700 donors and added high-resolution HLA genotyping to investigate patterns of TCR occurrence. The later analysis used no new phenotypic data to find candidate immune exposures, relying instead on TCR beta sequences and their occurrence across donors. An earlier analysis of more than 450 of the donors used high-throughput TCR beta sequencing to judge whether each TCR beta V gene segment behaved as functional or pseudogenic. Donor age, sex, ethnicity and CMV serostatus were compiled alongside the repertoire data. A later genetic analysis used genome-wide SNP genotypes for about three fifths of the 666 donors, treating that subset as a discovery cohort. Every repertoire in the discovery cohort had been generated on one and the same sequencing platform. Class I and class II HLA loci were covered by the typing at four-digit resolution. Typing coverage differed by locus: A, B, C, DRB1 and DQB1 were typed in roughly 620-640 donors, DQA1 in around 500, DPA1 in 600 to 610, and DPB1 in roughly 470. Because of strong linkage in the cohort, 4 to 6 DR-DQ haplotypes were treated as single units for association and clustering. Among 350 to 400 genotyped donors of the cohort, an average of approximately 250,000 unique TCR beta nucleotide sequences were sequenced per donor, roughly 20% of them non-productive.

Broad study findings and their caveats: The sequencing pipeline was judged likely to have produced a cluster of highly shared sequence variants as a technical artifact. The authors suggested that the approach could potentially be generalized to other disease states and immunological phenotypes. Most TCR sequences were seen in very few donors, while some public TCRs were found in many individuals. An association between a missense DCLRE1C variant and V-gene and J-gene trimming of TCR beta chains was found in a later genetic analysis and replicated in an independent cohort. Three of the identified cytomegalovirus-associated TCR beta chains were confirmed in vitro to be specific for cytomegalovirus antigens. The presence/absence analyses assumed that sequencing depth was roughly uniform across donors, and that assumption may not be true. Linkage disequilibrium might explain the correlated functional status among segregating V segments, but an unknown experimental factor could not be excluded. HLA typing was unavailable for some donors at each locus, so association tests used only the typed subset. Roughly 17 rarely observed V segments, including chromosome 9 orphons, were excluded from the earlier analysis of several hundred of the donors because counts were too low. According to a later analysis, most CMV-associated TCR beta chains appeared to be HLA-restricted, and the HLA associations seemed to be driven largely by CMV exposure. In a later analysis, HLA-associated TCR beta chains were found to be more clonally expanded and to have lower generation probabilities than equally common non-associated chains. Strong co-occurrence of HLA alleles, especially DR and DQ, made assigning TCR associations to individual alleles difficult. Specific HLA alleles were associated with over 15,000 TCR beta sequences at a false discovery rate of 0.05 in a later analysis. The classifier was reported to diagnose cytomegalovirus status with high specificity and sensitivity in both the original and validation cohorts. Compared with the roughly 670-donor mean, donors in an Asian-associated ancestry cluster had fewer N-insertions in productive TCRs, according to a later genetic analysis. According to a later analysis, TCR association rates differed among HLA loci, with DRB1 alleles showing the most associated TCRs and HLA-C alleles showing the fewest. CMV serostatus was the only immune exposure information available for the cohort. The study listed 164 TCR beta chains as associated with cytomegalovirus. In an earlier analysis of more than 450 of the donors, most TCR beta V segments were observed in productive rearrangements about 90% or about 30% of the time, broadly matching IMGT annotations. The cohort was sequenced for TCR beta chains only, and without alpha or paired-chain data the features that could be detected were limited. Several of the top co-occurrence clusters appeared to be linked to parvovirus B19, influenza, CMV and Epstein-Barr virus, according to a later analysis. Because the 87-base-pair reads could not distinguish some IMGT-functional V segments, including TRBV6-2 and TRBV6-3, those segments were excluded. A further reported finding was that TCR beta sequences accurately predicted the HLA-A and HLA-B alleles for most subjects in the first cohort.

From a lookup of the germline V gene, CDR1 and CDR2 are SGHRS and YFSETQ. The junction shows trimming of 2 bases on V and 4 bases on J, and the gene matches do not reach 5 bases of it. The cysteine opens and the phenylalanine closes a CDR3 of 14 amino acids. This entry keeps only the CDR3 DNA: 42 bases, framed from base 1. Of note for this clone: No antigen is known for it. Per-base quality was not reported, and no clone a single base away is much larger than it.

The library was built by means of the immunoSEQ multiplex PCR assay. For the multiplex PCR, a mixture combining 60 forward primers for TCR Vbeta segments and 13 reverse primers for TCR Jbeta segments was used. A multiplex PCR assay on genomic DNA amplified the CDR3 region of rearranged TCR beta genes. On the Illumina HiSeq System, the amplified TCR beta libraries were sequenced as 87-base-pair reads. The authors processed their data as follows. A later analysis tallied around 80 million unique TCR beta chains across the 666 repertoires, and about 12 million of those chains were shared by two or more donors. Raw reads were error-corrected and collapsed into unique sequences by a nearest-neighbor algorithm in which closely related sequences were merged to remove PCR and sequencing errors. CDR3 sequences were aligned to IMGT reference sequences to assign V, D and J gene segments. For a sequence to be retained, at least a six-nucleotide match to both a V gene segment and a J gene segment was required. A rearrangement counted as productive if the CDR3 had no stop codons and remained in frame with V and J, and every other rearrangement counted as non-productive. CDR3 was defined according to IMGT convention as the region running from the second conserved V-encoded cysteine to the conserved J-encoded phenylalanine. In an earlier analysis of more than 550 of the donors, sequences lacking an unambiguous match to a single V gene segment were excluded. An earlier analysis of a few hundred of the donors called V segments functional above 56.7% productive rearrangements and segregating when the between-donor standard deviation exceeded 5%. A statistical classification framework was developed to diagnose cytomegalovirus status using the catalog of TCR beta chain sequences. In a later analysis, V and J genes were assigned by comparing TCR nucleotide sequences against IMGT/GENE-DB human TR gene sequences. The TCRdist pipeline was used in a later analysis to assign CDR3 sequences and most-parsimonious VDJ recombination scenarios. In a later analysis, every TCR beta chain was defined by the combination of its CDR3 amino acid sequence and its V-gene family, and reads without a unique V-gene family were dropped. A later analysis removed several hundred highly shared, low-generation-probability nucleotide sequences to deal with suspected cross-contamination and a sequencing artifact. In a later analysis, a clonal expansion index was calculated for each public chain from normalized within-repertoire ranks of inferred template counts. In a later analysis, generation probabilities were computed using a VDJ recombination model fitted to out-of-frame rearrangements, and the results were checked against IGoR. A later analysis scored TCR-TCR, TCR-HLA and TCR-CMV co-occurrence with hypergeometric tests, applying a repertoire-size bias correction to TCR pairs. To estimate false discovery rates, a later analysis permuted the HLA or CMV assignments 20 times. In a later analysis, co-occurring TCRs were grouped using DBSCAN, with TCRdist sequence similarity added in when clustering inside HLA-allele-positive subsets. Repertoires with fewer than 30,000 or more than 120,000 public chains were left out of co-occurrence clustering, as were roughly five repertoires with anomalous nucleotide sharing. TCRdb retrieved this table from immuneACCESS and kept in-frame rearrangements only. Not all clones are present; in checked studies, unresolved V genes account for under half, and no reason is known for the remainder. For V, J and clone size, that table is used; D and trimming come from the DNA. This sample has around 170,000 clones in its table, and around 73% of those were observed once. The ten biggest clones cover approximately 1.5% of the sample.

The cohort was made up of approximately 700 healthy bone marrow donors. At the time of sampling, every cohort member was nominally healthy, though immune exposures that went unrecorded were likely present. The donor tested CMV seronegative, placing the donor among the approximately 400 seronegative members of the cohort. Every donor gave a peripheral blood sample, and the peripheral blood mononuclear cells from that sample were used for TCR beta sequencing. The Qiagen DNeasy Blood Extraction Kit was used to extract genomic DNA from the blood cell samples. The clonotype comes from a male donor in good health and CMV-seronegative. Material: PBMCs. The chain uses TRBV5-1 and TRBJ2-7; 8 central nucleotides agree with TRBD1. The DNA reads TGCGCCAGCAGCTTAATGCGACAGGGGTACGAGCAGTACTTC. It encodes CASSLMRQGYEQYF.